This record looks at one T cell receptor (beta chain) sequence and its context. These data originate in a study of shared clonotypes between healthy human individuals. Germline-derived CDR1 and CDR2 are SGHVS and FQNEAQ. The V gene lost 1 base and the J gene lost 2 bases, with 11 bases spanning the gap. This CDR3 has 15 residues. Profiling relied on immunoSEQ multiplex PCR, and the TCRdb table lists in-frame clones only, not all of them. The repertoire consists of 2.3 million or so clones, with 85% to 95% occurring once and the leading ten covering 0.35% to 0.45%. The TCR comes from a man younger than 30 in good health. Some clones in this sample may be carry-over from other donors' samples. The chain is built from TRBV7-8 and TRBJ1-1, with D tentatively TRBD1 (6 bases). What was sequenced was naive CD4+ T cells from PBMCs. Subset here: CD45RA+ positively selected. As DNA, the CDR3 is TGTGCCAGCAGCTTAGTACAGGGCATAAACACTGAAGCTTTCTTT. Its protein product is CASSLVQGINTEAFF.